Below, 2 T cell receptor beta chains from the same sample are listed, as sequenced in a study of shared clonotypes between healthy human individuals. Assay used: immunoSEQ multiplex PCR; TCRdb lists only in-frame clones, some missing. The sample gives about 490,000 clones, 60% to 85% of which show up once; 10% to 15% is in the top ten. The sample was PBMCs. These receptors originate from a woman in her forties in good health. Some clones in this sample may be carry-over from other donors' samples.

This rearrangement joins TRBV6-6 to TRBJ1-1, with 7 nucleotides matching TRBD1. Germline values: CDR1 MNHNY, CDR2 SVGAGI (reference sequence). The trim removed 5 bases at V and 1 base at J, leaving 4 bases unmatched. This CDR3 has 14 residues. The CDR3 region has the DNA TGTGCCAGCAGTGCCAACAGGGGGAACACTGAAGCTTTCTTT. It is translated as CASSANRGNTEAFF.

This sequence joins TRBV6-5 and TRBJ2-7; 7 positions match TRBD2. V gave up 6 bases and J gave up 3 bases; unmatched junction bases: 8. The CDR3 covers 14 residues. From germline, CDR1 is MNHEY and CDR2 SVGAGI. As DNA, the CDR3 is TGTGCCAGCAGACGGGGAAGCGGGATCTACGAGCAGTACTTC. It yields the protein CASRRGSGIYEQYF.